Included here is one T cell receptor beta chain sequence, with context. This sample is part of a study of blood T cell repertoires in COVID-19. Study at large: COVID-19 samples, acute and convalescent, were from the United States, Italy and Spain. The analysed material was cDNA or gDNA that came from T cells, B-cell-depleted T cells, or PBMCs.

The authors' processing: Using reference gene primer amplification, nucleated cell counts were estimated. Profiled with immunoSEQ multiplex PCR; TCRdb holds only in-frame clones, not every one. That table is the source of V, J and clone size, and D and trimming were worked out from the DNA. This sample has roughly 68,000 clones, with less than 90% found just once. Germline CDR1 SGDLS, CDR2 YYNGEE. The CDR3 runs 15 residues. V was shortened by 2 bases and J by 5 bases, with 15 bases between the two germline ends. The chain has TRBV9 and TRBJ2-3; possible D gene TRBD1, 5 bases. Specimen: peripheral blood. This sequence originates from a man in his forties or fifties with active COVID-19. Here the CDR3 DNA reads TGTGCCAGCAGCGTCGGCAGGGCCAATTTAGATACGCAGTATTTT. Its protein is CASSVGRANLDTQYF. Filled out from reference TRBV9 and TRBJ2-3, the complete variable domain reads DSGVTQTPKHLITATGQRVTLRCSPRSGDLSVYWYQQSLDQGLQFLIQYYNGEERAKGNILERFSAQQFPDLHSELNLSSLELGDSALYFCASSVGRANLDTQYFGPGTRLTVL.